This is a list of T cell receptor beta chains from one sample in a study of glioma-infiltrating T cells after dendritic cell vaccination. TCRdb's table, derived via immunoSEQ multiplex PCR, lists solely in-frame clones and lacks some. In the table there are over 70,000 clones, about 80% of which are singletons. The material sequenced was blood, taken before dendritic cell vaccination. All receptors come from a human donor with glioblastoma. Each CDR3 is given with its conserved first and last residue. The order of the fields is clone size, J gene, V gene, D gene, CDR3 DNA, CDR3 protein. The D gene is left open where the match is weak. Clone size appears in some rows only: once, few, many, or a class for an expanded clone.

>NA|TRBJ2-5|TRBV5-1|TRBD1
TGCGCCAGCAGCCGGACAGGGGATCGGGAGACCCAGTACTTC
CASSRTGDRETQYF
>NA|TRBJ2-1|TRBV9|TRBD2
TGTGCCAGCAGCGTAGGGGCTAGCGGGAAGAATGAGCAGTTCTTC
CASSVGASGKNEQFF
>NA|TRBJ2-1|TRBV28|NA
TGTGCCAGCATCGTGGGGGGGGCCCGGGGAGAGCAGTTCTTC
CASIVGGARGEQFF
>NA|TRBJ1-5|TRBV11-2|NA
TGTGCCAGCAGCTTAGACGGGTTCGGCAATCAGCCCCAGCATTTT
CASSLDGFGNQPQHF
>NA|TRBJ2-3|TRBV2|TRBD2
TGTGCCAGCAGTGAGGGACTAGCCACAGATACGCAGTATTTT
CASSEGLATDTQYF
>NA|TRBJ2-3|TRBV18|NA
TGTGCCAGCTCACCGGAACGGACTAGCACAGATACGCAGTATTTT
CASSPERTSTDTQYF
>NA|TRBJ1-2|TRBV18|NA
TGTGCCAGCTCCCCGGACGGGGACTATGGCTACACCTTC
CASSPDGDYGYTF
>NA|TRBJ1-2|TRBV5-6|NA
TGTGCCAGCAGCATGCGGACAGCCATGCGAGCTAACTATGGCTACACCTTC
CASSMRTAMRANYGYTF
>once|TRBJ2-5|TRBV5-6|TRBD1
TGTGCCAGCAGCCCACTTTCGACAGGGGTCTGGCAAGAGACCCAGTACTTC
CASSPLSTGVWQETQYF
>NA|TRBJ2-1|TRBV6-1|TRBD2
TGTGCCAGCAGTGAGCCGGGACTAGCGGGAGGAAATGAGCAGTTCTTC
CASSEPGLAGGNEQFF
>once|TRBJ1-5|TRBV7-2|NA
TGTGCCAGCAGCTTAGCGGCGGAGAGCAATCAGCCCCAGCATTTT
CASSLAAESNQPQHF
>NA|TRBJ1-4|TRBV5-1|NA
TGCGCCAGCAGCAGGGGGTCAACTAATGAAAAACTGTTTTTT
CASSRGSTNEKLFF
>NA|TRBJ2-1|TRBV5-1|TRBD1
TGCGCCAGCAGCTCCTACCCGCCGGGACAGGTTTCGGAGCGCTCCTACAATGAGCAGTTCTTC
CASSSYPPGQVSERSYNEQFF
>few|TRBJ2-5|TRBV7-2|NA
TGTGCCAGCAGACAGCAAGAGACCCAGTACTTC
CASRQQETQYF
>medium-sized|TRBJ2-7|TRBV7-8|NA
TGTGCCAGCAGCCCCGGGTTGACCTACGAGCAGTACTTC
CASSPGLTYEQYF
>NA|TRBJ1-5|TRBV2|NA
TGTGCCAGCAGTGAGTTGCTAAATCAGCCCCAGCATTTT
CASSELLNQPQHF
>NA|TRBJ2-5|TRBV6-1|TRBD2
TGTGCCAGCAGTATGACTAGCGGGGGCGAGGAGACCCAGTACTTC
CASSMTSGGEETQYF
>NA|TRBJ2-4|TRBV5-1|NA
TGCGCCAGCAGTCCGGTGGCAGGGGCCAAAAACATTCAGTACTTC
CASSPVAGAKNIQYF
>once|TRBJ1-1|TRBV9|NA
TGTGCCAGCACCCTGGGGGGGGTAAACACTGAAGCTTTCTTT
CASTLGGVNTEAFF
>NA|TRBJ1-4|TRBV4-1|TRBD1
TGCGCCAGCAGTCAAAAGGGACAGTCTAATGAAAAACTGTTTTTT
CASSQKGQSNEKLFF
>few|TRBJ2-1|TRBV4-2|TRBD2
TGTGCCAGCAGCCAAAGGCTAGCGGGACTGTACAATGAGCAGTTCTTC
CASSQRLAGLYNEQFF
>NA|TRBJ2-1|TRBV2|TRBD1
TGTGCCAGCAGGCTGGGACAGGGGATCTACAATGAGCAGTTCTTC
CASRLGQGIYNEQFF
>NA|TRBJ1-5|TRBV6-1|NA
TGTGCCAGCAGTGAAGCGTTAGGGGGTTTGGGCAATCAGCCCCAGCATTTT
CASSEALGGLGNQPQHF
>NA|TRBJ2-5|TRBV7-9|NA
TGTGCCAGCAGCCGGGGGAGGCAAGAGACCCAGTACTTC
CASSRGRQETQYF
>NA|TRBJ2-1|TRBV5-1|TRBD2
TGCGCCAGCAGCTTGAGACTAGCGGGAGAATACAATGAGCAGTTCTTC
CASSLRLAGEYNEQFF
>NA|TRBJ1-4|TRBV6-5|TRBD1
TGTGCCAGCAGTTACTCGGGACAGGGCCGAAATGAAAAACTGTTTTTT
CASSYSGQGRNEKLFF
>few|TRBJ2-1|TRBV2|TRBD1
TGTGCCAGCAGTGACAGAAACAGGGGATCGAGTGAGCAGTTCTTC
CASSDRNRGSSEQFF
>NA|TRBJ1-3|TRBV15|TRBD1
TGTGCCACCGAAACAGGGGGAGGAAACACCATATATTTT
CATETGGGNTIYF
>NA|TRBJ2-5|TRBV2|NA
TGTGCCAGCAATCGACACACCCAAGAGACCCAGTACTTC
CASNRHTQETQYF